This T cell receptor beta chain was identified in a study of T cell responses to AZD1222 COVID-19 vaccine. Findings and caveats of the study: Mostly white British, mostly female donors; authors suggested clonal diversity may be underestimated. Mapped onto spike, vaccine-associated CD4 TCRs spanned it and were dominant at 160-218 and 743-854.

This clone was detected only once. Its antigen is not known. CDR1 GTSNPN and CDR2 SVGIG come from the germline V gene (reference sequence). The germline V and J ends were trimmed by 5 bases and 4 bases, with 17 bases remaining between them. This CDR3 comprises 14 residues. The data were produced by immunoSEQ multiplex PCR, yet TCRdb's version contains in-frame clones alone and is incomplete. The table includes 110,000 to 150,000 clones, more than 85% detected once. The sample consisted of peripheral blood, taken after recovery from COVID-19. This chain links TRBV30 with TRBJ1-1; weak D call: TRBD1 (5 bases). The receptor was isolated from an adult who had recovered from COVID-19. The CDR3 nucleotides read TGTGCCTGGTCCCCCCAGGGCGGGCCCACTGAAGCTTTCTTT. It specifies CAWSPQGGPTEAFF.